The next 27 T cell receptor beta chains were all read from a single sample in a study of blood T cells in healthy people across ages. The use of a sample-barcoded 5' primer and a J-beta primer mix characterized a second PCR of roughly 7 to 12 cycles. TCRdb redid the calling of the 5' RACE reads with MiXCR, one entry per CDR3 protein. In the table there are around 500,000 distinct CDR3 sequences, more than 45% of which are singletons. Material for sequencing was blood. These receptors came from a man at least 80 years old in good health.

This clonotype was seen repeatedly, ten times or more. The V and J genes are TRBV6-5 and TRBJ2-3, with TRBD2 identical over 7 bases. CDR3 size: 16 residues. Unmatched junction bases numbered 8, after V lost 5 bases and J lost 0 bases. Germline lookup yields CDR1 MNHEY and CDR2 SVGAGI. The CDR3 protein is CASSPSSGPSTDTQYF. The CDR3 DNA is TGTGCCAGCAGTCCTTCTAGCGGCCCTAGCACAGATACGCAGTATTTT.

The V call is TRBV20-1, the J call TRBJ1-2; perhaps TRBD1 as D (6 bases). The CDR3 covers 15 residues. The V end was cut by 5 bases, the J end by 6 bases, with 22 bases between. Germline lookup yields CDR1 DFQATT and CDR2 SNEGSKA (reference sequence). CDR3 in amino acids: CSAYRTARVGNGYTF. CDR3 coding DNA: TGCAGTGCTTACAGGACAGCGAGAGTTGGAAATGGCTACACCTTC.

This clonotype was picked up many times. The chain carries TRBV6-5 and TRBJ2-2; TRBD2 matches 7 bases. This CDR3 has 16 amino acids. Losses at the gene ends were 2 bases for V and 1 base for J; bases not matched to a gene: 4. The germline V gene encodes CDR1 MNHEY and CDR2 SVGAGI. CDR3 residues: CASSYGTIQNTGELFF. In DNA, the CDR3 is TGTGCCAGCAGTTACGGGACTATCCAGAACACCGGGGAGCTGTTTTTT.

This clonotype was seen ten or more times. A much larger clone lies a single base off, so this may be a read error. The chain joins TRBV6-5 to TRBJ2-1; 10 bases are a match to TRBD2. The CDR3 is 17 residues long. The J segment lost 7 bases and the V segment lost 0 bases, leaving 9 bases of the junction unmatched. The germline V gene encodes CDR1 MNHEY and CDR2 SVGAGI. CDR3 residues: CASSYSSASGRENEQFF. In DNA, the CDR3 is TGTGCCAGCAGTTACTCGAGTGCCAGCGGGAGGGAAAATGAGCAGTTCTTC.

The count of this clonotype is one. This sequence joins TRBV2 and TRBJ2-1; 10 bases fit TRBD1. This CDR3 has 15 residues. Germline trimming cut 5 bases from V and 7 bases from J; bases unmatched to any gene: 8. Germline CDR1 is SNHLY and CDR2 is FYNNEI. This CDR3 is CASSKDRGRYNEQFF. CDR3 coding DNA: TGTGCCAGCAGTAAAGACAGGGGGCGATATAATGAGCAGTTCTTC. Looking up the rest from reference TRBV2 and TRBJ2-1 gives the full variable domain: EPEVTQTPSHQVTQMGQEVILRCVPISNHLYFYWYRQILGQKVEFLVSFYNNEISEKSEIFDDQFSVERPDGSNFTLKIRSTKLEDSAMYFCASSKDRGRYNEQFFGPGTRLTVL.

CDR3 protein: CSARTGTPLYSNQPQHF. The CDR3 nucleotides read TGCAGTGCTAGGACCGGGACTCCGCTTTATAGCAATCAGCCCCAGCATTTT. V usage is TRBV20-1 and J usage is TRBJ1-5; TRBD1 might be the D (5 bases). The CDR3 sequence is 17 residues long. V was pared by 3 bases and J by 0 bases, with 18 bases between. Germline assignment: CDR1 DFQATT and CDR2 SNEGSKA (reference sequence).

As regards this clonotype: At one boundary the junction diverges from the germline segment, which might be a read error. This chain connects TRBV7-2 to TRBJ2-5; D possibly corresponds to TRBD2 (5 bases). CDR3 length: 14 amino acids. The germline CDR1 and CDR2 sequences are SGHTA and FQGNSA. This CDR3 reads CASAVGLLQEIQYF. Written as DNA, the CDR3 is TGTGCCAGCGCCGTAGGACTTCTTCAAGAGATCCAGTACTTC.

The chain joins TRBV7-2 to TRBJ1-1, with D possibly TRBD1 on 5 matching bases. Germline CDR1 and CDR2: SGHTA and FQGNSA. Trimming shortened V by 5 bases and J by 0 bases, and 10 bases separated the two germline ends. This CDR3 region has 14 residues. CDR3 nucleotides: TGTGCCAGCAGCGAAAGAGGGGTGAACACTGAAGCTTTCTTT. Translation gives CASSERGVNTEAFF.

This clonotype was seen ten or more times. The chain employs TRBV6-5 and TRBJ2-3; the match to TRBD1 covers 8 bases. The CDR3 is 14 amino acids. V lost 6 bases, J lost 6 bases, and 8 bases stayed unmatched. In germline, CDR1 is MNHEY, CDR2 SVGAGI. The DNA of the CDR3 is TGTGCCAGCAGCCTTCGGACAGGGTGGGATACGCAGTATTTT. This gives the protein CASSLRTGWDTQYF.

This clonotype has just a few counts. The CDR3 DNA reads TGTGCCAGCAGTTACGGGTTTCAGCCCGCCCGGGGCTACACCTTC. It codes for CASSYGFQPARGYTF. The rearrangement joins TRBV6-6 to TRBJ1-2; D unclear. The CDR3 contains 15 residues. The germline V gene encodes CDR1 MNHNY and CDR2 SVGAGI (reference sequence). The germline V and J ends were trimmed by 2 bases and 8 bases, with 18 bases remaining between them.

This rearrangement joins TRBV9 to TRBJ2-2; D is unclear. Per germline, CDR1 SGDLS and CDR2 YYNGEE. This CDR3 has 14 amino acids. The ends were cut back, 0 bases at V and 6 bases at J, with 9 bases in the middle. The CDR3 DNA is TGTGCCAGCAGCGTAGGCTTAACATCCGGGGAGCTGTTTTTT. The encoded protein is CASSVGLTSGELFF.

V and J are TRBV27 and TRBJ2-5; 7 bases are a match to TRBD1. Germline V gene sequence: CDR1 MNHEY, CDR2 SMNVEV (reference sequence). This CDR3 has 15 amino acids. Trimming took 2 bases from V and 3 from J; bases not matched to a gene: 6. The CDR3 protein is CASSLQQGTKETQYF. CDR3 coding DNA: TGTGCCAGCAGTTTACAACAGGGGACGAAAGAGACCCAGTACTTC.

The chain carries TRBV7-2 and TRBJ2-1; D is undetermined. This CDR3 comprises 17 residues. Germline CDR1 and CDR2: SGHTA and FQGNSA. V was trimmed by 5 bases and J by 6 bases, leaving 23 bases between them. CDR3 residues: CASSGRLGNIPRNEQFF. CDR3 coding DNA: TGTGCCAGCAGCGGGCGCTTGGGGAATATTCCTCGCAATGAGCAGTTCTTC.

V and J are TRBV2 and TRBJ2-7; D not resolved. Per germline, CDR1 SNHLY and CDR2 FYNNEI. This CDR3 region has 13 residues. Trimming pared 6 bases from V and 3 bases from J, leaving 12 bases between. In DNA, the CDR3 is TGTGCCAGCAGACCCCAGCCCATCTACGAGCAGTACTTC. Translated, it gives CASRPQPIYEQYF.

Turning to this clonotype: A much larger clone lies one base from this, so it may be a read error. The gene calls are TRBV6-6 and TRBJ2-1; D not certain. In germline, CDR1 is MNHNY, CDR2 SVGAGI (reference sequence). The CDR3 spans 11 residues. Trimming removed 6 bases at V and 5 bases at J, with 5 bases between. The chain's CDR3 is CASRRNNEQFF. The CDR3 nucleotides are TGTGCCAGCAGGAGGAACAATGAGCAGTTCTTC.

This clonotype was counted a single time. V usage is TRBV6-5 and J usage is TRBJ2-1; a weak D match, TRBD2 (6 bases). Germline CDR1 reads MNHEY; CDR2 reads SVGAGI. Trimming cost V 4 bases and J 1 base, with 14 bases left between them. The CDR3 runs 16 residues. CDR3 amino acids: CASSSSVALSYNEQFF. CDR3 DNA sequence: TGTGCCAGCAGTTCTAGCGTGGCCCTTTCCTACAATGAGCAGTTCTTC.

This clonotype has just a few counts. CDR3 DNA sequence: TGTGCCAGCTCACCAGAGGCCCGAAACTACGAGCAGTACTTC. Translation: CASSPEARNYEQYF. The V gene is TRBV18, the J gene TRBJ2-7; D not certain. The CDR3 runs to 14 residues. CDR1 is KGHSH and CDR2 is LQKENI in the germline V gene. The germline V and J ends were trimmed by 2 bases and 3 bases, with 11 bases remaining between them.

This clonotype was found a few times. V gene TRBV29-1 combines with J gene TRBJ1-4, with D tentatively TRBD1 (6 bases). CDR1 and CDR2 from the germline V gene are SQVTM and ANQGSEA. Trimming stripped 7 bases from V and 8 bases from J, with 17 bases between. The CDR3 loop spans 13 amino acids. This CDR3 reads CSASTGGGEKLFF. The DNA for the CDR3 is TGCAGCGCCTCGACAGGTGGGGGAGAAAAACTGTTTTTT.

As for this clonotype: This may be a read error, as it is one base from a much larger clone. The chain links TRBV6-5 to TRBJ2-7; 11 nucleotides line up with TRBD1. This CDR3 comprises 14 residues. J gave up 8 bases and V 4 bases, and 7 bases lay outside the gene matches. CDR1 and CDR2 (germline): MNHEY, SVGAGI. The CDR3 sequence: CASSWDRGAGKQYF. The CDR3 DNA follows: TGTGCCAGCAGTTGGGACAGGGGGGCGGGAAAGCAGTACTTC.

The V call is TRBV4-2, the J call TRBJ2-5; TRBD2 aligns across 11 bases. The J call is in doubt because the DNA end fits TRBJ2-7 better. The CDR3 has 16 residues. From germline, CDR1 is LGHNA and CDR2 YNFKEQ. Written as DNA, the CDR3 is TGTGCCAGCAGCCCGCCCCCACTAGCGGGAGTTCCCGAGCAGTACTTC. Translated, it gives CASSPPPLAGVPEQYF.

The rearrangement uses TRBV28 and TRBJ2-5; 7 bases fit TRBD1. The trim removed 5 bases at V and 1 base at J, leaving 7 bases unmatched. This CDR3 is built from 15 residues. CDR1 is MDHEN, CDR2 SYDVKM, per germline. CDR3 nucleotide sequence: TGTGCCAGCAGTCCTCTCCGGGACAGCCAAGAGACCCAGTACTTC. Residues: CASSPLRDSQETQYF.

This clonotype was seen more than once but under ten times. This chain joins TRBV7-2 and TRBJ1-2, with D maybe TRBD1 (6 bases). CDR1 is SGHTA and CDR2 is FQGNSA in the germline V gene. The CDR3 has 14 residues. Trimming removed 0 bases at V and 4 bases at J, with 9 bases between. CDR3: CASSLAGTLYGYTF. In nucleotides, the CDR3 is TGTGCCAGCAGCTTAGCCGGGACACTCTATGGCTACACCTTC.

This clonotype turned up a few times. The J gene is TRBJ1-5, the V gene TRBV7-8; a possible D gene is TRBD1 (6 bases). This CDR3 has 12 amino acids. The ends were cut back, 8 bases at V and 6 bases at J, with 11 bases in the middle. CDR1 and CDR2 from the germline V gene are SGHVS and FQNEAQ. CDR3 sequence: CASAGGGQPQHF. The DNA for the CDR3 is TGTGCCAGCGCTGGAGGGGGTCAGCCCCAGCATTTT.

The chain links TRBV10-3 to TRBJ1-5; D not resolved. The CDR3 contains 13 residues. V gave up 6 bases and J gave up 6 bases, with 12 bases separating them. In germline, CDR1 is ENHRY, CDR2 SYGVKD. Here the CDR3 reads CAIRDMPGQPQHF. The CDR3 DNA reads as TGTGCCATCAGAGACATGCCCGGTCAGCCCCAGCATTTT.

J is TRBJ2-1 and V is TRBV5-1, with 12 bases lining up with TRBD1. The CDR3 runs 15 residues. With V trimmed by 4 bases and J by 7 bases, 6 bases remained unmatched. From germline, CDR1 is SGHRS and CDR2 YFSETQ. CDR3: CASSGPGQGANEQFF. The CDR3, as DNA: TGCGCCAGCAGCGGCCCGGGACAGGGGGCAAATGAGCAGTTCTTC.

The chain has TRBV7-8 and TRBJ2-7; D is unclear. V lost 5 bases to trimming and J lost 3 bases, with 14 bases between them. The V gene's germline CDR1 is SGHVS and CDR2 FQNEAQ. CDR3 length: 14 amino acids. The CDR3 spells CASSAQGRLYEQYF. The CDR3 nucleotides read TGTGCCAGCAGCGCCCAAGGACGCCTCTACGAGCAGTACTTC.

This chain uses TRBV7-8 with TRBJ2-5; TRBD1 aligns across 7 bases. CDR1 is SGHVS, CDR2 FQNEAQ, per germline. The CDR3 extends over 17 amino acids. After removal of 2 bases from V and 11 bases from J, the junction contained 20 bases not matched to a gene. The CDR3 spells CASSLMSTGQAFGEQYF. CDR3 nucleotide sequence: TGTGCCAGCAGCTTAATGTCCACCGGACAGGCTTTTGGGGAGCAGTACTTC. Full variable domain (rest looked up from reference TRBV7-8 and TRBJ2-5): GAGVSQSPRYKVAKRGQDVALRCDPISGHVSLFWYQQALGQGPEFLTYFQNEAQLDKSGLPSDRFFAERPEGSVSTLKIQRTQQEDSAVYLCASSLMSTGQAFGEQYFGPGTRLLVL.